A selection of T cell receptor beta chains follows, all from one sample in a study of cytomegalovirus exposure and HLA in healthy donors. This table comes from immunoSEQ multiplex PCR, and its TCRdb copy is limited to in-frame clones, with some not included. The sample includes tens of thousands of clones, just over 90% of them seen just once. Input material: PBMCs. The source is a woman under 30 in good health and CMV-seronegative. Both conserved end residues are part of each CDR3. Fields, in order: J gene, clone size, D gene, V gene, CDR3 DNA, CDR3 protein. A D gene is named only where the DNA matches it firmly. Clone size is not always given. Where it is, it says once, few, many or a class for expanded clones.

TRBJ2-3 | . | . | TRBV7-8 | TGTGCCAGCAGCCCCATTGTTACTAGCACAGATACGCAGTATTTT | CASSPIVTSTDTQYF
TRBJ2-1 | . | . | TRBV19 | TGTGCCAGTAACAGGGCTCTGCTGTTCGATGAGCAGTTCTTC | CASNRALLFDEQFF
TRBJ2-2 | . | . | TRBV11-3 | TGTGCCAGCAGCGGAAGGACAGCAAACACCGGGGAGCTGTTTTTT | CASSGRTANTGELFF
TRBJ2-2 | once | . | TRBV18 | TGTGCCAGCTCACGAGGAACCGGGGAGCTGTTTTTT | CASSRGTGELFF
TRBJ2-3 | . | TRBD2 | TRBV4-3 | TGCGCCAGCAGCCAAGACATACTGGGACTAGCCGCCCAGACGCAGTATTTT | CASSQDILGLAAQTQYF
TRBJ2-3 | . | . | TRBV6-4 | TGTGCCAGCGCCAGGGAATGGAGCACAGATACGCAGTATTTT | CASAREWSTDTQYF
TRBJ1-1 | . | . | TRBV11-2 | TGTGCCAGCAGCTTAGTCGGTGGACTGAAGAACACTGAAGCTTTCTTT | CASSLVGGLKNTEAFF
TRBJ2-5 | . | . | TRBV5-4 | TGTGCCAGCAGCTTGGCCGGGGCAGGGGAAGAGACCCAGTACTTC | CASSLAGAGEETQYF
TRBJ2-3 | . | . | TRBV5-6 | TGTGCCAGCAGCTTGAACCCCAGTTCAGATACGCAGTATTTT | CASSLNPSSDTQYF
TRBJ1-5 | . | TRBD1 | TRBV5-4 | TGTGCCAGCAGCTCCGGCCCGGGACAGGGCAATAGGAATCAGCCCCAGCATTTT | CASSSGPGQGNRNQPQHF